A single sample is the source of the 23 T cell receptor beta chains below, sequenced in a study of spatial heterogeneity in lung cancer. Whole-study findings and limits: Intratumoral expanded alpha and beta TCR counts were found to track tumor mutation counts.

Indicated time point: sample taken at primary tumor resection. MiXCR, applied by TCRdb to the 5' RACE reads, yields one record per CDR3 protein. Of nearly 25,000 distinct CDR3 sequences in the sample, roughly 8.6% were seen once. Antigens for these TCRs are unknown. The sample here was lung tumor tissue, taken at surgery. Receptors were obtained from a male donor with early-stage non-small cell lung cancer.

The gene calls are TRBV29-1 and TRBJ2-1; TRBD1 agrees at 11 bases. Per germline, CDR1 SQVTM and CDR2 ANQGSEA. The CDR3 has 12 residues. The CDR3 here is CSGQGAHNEQFF. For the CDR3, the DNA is TGCTCAGGACAGGGGGCGCACAATGAGCAGTTCTTC.

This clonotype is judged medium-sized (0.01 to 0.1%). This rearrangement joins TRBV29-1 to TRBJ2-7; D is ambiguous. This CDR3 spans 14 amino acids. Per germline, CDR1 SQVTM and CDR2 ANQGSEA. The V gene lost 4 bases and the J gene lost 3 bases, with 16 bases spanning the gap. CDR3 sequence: CSVAVNPALYEQYF. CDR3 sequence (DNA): TGCAGCGTTGCGGTCAATCCCGCCCTCTACGAGCAGTACTTC.

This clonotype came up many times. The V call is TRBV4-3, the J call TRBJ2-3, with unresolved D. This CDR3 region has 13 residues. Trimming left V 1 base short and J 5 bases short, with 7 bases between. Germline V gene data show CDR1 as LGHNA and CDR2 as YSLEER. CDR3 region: CASSQGWLDTQYF. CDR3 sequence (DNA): TGCGCCAGCAGCCAAGGTTGGTTAGATACGCAGTATTTT.

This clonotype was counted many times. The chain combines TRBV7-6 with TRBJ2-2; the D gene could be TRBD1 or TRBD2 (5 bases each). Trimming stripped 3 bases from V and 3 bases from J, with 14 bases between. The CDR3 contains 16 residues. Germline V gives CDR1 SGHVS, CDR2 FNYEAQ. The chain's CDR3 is CASSFAGTADTGELFF. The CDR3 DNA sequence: TGTGCCAGCAGCTTTGCCGGGACCGCCGACACCGGGGAGCTGTTTTTT.

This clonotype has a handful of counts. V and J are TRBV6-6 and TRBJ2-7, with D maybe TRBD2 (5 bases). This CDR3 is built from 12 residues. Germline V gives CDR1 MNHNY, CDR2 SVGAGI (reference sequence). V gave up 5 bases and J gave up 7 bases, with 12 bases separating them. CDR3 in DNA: TGTGCCAGCAGTCACCCCGGCGGGGAGCAGTACTTC. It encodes CASSHPGGEQYF.

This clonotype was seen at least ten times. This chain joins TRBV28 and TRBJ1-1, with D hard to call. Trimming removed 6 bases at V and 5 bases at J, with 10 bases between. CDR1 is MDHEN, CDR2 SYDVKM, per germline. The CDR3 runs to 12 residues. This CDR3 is CASRRGRTEAFF. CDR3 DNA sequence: TGTGCCAGCAGGCGGGGAAGAACTGAAGCTTTCTTT.

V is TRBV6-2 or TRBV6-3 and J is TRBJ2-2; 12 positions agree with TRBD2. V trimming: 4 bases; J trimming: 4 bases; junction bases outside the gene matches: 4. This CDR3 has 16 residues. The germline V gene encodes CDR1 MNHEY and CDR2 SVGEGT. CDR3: CASSLLAGGTTGELFF. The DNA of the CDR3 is TGTGCCAGCAGTTTACTAGCGGGGGGCACCACCGGGGAGCTGTTTTTT.

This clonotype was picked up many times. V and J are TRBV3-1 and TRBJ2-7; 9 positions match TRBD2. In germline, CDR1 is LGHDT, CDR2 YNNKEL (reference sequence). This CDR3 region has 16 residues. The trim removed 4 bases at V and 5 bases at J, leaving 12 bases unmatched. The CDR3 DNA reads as TGTGCCAGCAGCCTTAGGGGAGCGGGAGGTCAGCACGAGCAGTACTTC. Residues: CASSLRGAGGQHEQYF.

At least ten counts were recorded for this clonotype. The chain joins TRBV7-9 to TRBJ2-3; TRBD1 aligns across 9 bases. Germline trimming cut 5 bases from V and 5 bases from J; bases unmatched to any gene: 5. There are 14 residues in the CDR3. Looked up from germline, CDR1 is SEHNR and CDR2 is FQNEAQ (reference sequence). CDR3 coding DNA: TGTGCCAGCAGCGCCGGGACAGGGAGAGATACGCAGTATTTT. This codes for CASSAGTGRDTQYF.

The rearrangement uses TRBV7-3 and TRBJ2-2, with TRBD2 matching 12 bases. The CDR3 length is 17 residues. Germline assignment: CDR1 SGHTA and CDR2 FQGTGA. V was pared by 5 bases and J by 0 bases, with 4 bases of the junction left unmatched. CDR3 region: CASSRLAGGPNTGELFF. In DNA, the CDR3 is TGTGCCAGCAGCCGCCTAGCGGGAGGGCCGAACACCGGGGAGCTGTTTTTT. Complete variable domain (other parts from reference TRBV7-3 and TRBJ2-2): GAGVSQTPSNKVTEKGKYVELRCDPISGHTALYWYRQSLGQGPEFLIYFQGTGAADDSGLPNDRFFAVRPEGSVSTLKIQRTERGDSAVYLCASSRLAGGPNTGELFFGEGSRLTVL.

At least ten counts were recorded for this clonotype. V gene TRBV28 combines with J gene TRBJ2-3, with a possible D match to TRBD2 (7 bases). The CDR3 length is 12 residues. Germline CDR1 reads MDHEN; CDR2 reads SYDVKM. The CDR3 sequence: CAVGGRKDTQYF. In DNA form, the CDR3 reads TGTGCGGTGGGGGGGCGGAAAGATACGCAGTATTTT.

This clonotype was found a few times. The CDR3 loop reads CASMWAGAGTNEKLFF. The CDR3 DNA reads as TGTGCCAGCATGTGGGCAGGGGCCGGAACTAATGAAAAACTGTTTTTT. The V and J genes are TRBV2 and TRBJ1-4; tentatively, D is TRBD1 (6 bases). The germline V gene encodes CDR1 SNHLY and CDR2 FYNNEI. This CDR3 is 16 amino acids long. Trimming left V 7 bases short and J 1 base short, with 16 bases between.

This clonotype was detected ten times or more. This chain's CDR3 is CASSSALYGYTF. The CDR3 nucleotides read TGTGCCAGCAGCTCAGCGCTTTATGGCTACACCTTC. The genes are TRBV28 and TRBJ1-2, with D uncertain. The V end lost 6 bases, the J end lost 5 bases, and 10 bases lay between the germline ends. Per germline, CDR1 MDHEN and CDR2 SYDVKM. This CDR3 is 12 amino acids long.

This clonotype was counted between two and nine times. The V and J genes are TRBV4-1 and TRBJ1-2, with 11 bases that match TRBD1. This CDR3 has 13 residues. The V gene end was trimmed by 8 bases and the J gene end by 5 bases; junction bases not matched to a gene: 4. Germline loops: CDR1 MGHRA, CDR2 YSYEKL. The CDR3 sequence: CASSGQGAYGYTF. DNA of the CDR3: TGCGCCAGCTCCGGACAGGGGGCGTATGGCTACACCTTC.

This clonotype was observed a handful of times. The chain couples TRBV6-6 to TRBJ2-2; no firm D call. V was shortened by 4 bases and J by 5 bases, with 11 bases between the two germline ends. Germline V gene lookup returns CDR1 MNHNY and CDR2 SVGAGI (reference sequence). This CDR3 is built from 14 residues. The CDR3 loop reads CASSSDSYTGELFF. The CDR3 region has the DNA TGTGCCAGCAGTTCCGACTCCTATACCGGGGAGCTGTTTTTT.

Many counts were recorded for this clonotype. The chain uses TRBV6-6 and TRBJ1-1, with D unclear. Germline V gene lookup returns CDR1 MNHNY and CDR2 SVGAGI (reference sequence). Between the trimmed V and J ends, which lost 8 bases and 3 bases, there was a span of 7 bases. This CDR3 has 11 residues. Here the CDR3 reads CASALHTEAFF. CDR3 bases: TGTGCCAGCGCATTGCACACTGAAGCTTTCTTT.

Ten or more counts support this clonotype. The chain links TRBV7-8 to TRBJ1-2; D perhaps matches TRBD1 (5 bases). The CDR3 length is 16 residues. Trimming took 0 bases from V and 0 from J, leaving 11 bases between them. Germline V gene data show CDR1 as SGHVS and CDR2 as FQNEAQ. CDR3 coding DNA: TGTGCCAGCAGCTTAGCGCGGGACGGGCCTAACTATGGCTACACCTTC. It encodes CASSLARDGPNYGYTF.

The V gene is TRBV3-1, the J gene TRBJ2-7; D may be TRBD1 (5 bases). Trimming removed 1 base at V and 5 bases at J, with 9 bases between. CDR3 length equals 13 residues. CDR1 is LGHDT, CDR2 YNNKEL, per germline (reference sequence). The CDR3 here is CASSQARAHEQYF. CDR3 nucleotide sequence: TGTGCCAGCAGCCAAGCCAGGGCCCACGAGCAGTACTTC.

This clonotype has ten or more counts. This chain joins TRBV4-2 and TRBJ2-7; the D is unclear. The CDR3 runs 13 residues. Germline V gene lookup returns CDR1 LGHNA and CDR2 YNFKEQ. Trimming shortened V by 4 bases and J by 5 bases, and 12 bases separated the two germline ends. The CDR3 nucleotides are TGTGCCAGCAGCCTGGATCCCGAGGACGAGCAGTACTTC. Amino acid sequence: CASSLDPEDEQYF.

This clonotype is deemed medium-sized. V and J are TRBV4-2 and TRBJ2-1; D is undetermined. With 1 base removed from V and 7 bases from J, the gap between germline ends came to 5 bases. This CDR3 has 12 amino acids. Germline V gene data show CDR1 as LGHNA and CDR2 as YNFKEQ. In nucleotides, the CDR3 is TGTGCCAGCAGCCAAGCTAGGAATGAGCAGTTCTTC. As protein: CASSQARNEQFF.

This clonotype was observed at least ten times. The CDR3: CSARKGDSYNEQFF. The CDR3 DNA follows: TGCAGTGCTCGAAAGGGGGACTCCTACAATGAGCAGTTCTTC. The chain links TRBV20-1 to TRBJ2-1, with D possibly being TRBD1 (6 bases). The CDR3 is made up of 14 amino acids. CDR1 is DFQATT, CDR2 SNEGSKA, per germline (reference sequence). Trimming removed 5 bases from V and 0 bases from J, with 11 bases in between.

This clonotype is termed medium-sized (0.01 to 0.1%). The DNA for the CDR3 is TGTGCCAGCAGCTTCGGACGGCTCAAACTGTTTTTT. Amino acid sequence: CASSFGRLKLFF. The rearrangement links TRBV5-6 to TRBJ1-4; D not certain. CDR3 size: 12 residues. CDR1 and CDR2 from the germline V gene are SGHDT and YYEEEE. V was shortened by 2 bases and J by 11 bases, with 10 bases between the two germline ends.

This CDR3 reads CASSPGRDRLDAFF. Written as DNA, the CDR3 is TGTGCCAGCAGTCCCGGACGGGACAGATTGGATGCTTTCTTT. This sequence joins TRBV12-3 or TRBV12-4 and TRBJ1-1; 7 bases fit TRBD1. Trimming at V came to 5 bases and at J to 11 bases, leaving 14 bases not matched to a gene. The CDR3 consists of 14 residues.